Here is one T cell receptor (beta chain) with its context. This receptor's antigen is unknown. Base qualities are not recorded, but no much larger clone differs from it by a single base. The cohort was made up of around 720 healthy bone marrow donors. All cohort members were sampled while nominally healthy, although unrecorded immune exposures were likely present. The donor was CMV seropositive and was included in the group of 250 to 300 seropositive cohort members. Each donor provided a peripheral blood sample, and peripheral blood mononuclear cells were used for TCR beta sequencing. Genomic DNA extraction from the blood cell samples was performed with the Qiagen DNeasy Blood Extraction Kit. These data come from a study of cytomegalovirus exposure and HLA in healthy donors (dated by TCRdb to about 2017). In the study overall: An earlier analysis of several hundred of the donors reported approximately 300 Gb of sequence data and roughly 100 million unique TCR beta sequences from 150 million to 200 million T cells. About 320 gigabases of sequencing data and around 87 million unique TCR sequences were included in an early release covering roughly 600 HLA-typed donors. Of the approximately 400 genotyped donors, over 65% fell in the genetic ancestry cluster associated with self-reported Caucasian donors. The study aimed to test whether cataloging public T cell receptors could reveal signatures of past pathogen exposure. Using immunosequencing, the study profiled T cell repertoires from approximately 700 subjects and related those repertoires to cytomegalovirus serostatus. In addition to the first cohort of approximately 650 subjects, a separate validation cohort of approximately 110 different subjects was used. To predict cytomegalovirus infection status, the study brought together high-throughput TCR immunosequencing, statistical association of individual TCRs with disease status, and machine learning. To study patterns of TCR occurrence, a later analysis re-analyzed previously published TCR beta repertoires from 500 to 850 donors and added high-resolution HLA genotyping. Rather than drawing on any new phenotypic data, the later analysis identified candidate immune exposures from TCR beta sequences and the way those sequences occurred across donors. In an earlier analysis of several hundred of the donors, high-throughput TCR beta sequencing was used to judge whether each TCR beta V gene segment behaved as functional or pseudogenic. Donor age, sex, ethnicity and CMV serostatus were compiled alongside the repertoire data. In a later genetic analysis, genome-wide SNP genotypes for about 55% of the roughly 700 donors were used, and that subset was treated as a discovery cohort. Every repertoire in the discovery cohort had been generated on one and the same sequencing platform. Both class I and class II loci were covered by HLA typing, at four-digit resolution. The number of typed donors differed by locus: about 620-640 for A, B, C, DRB1 and DQB1; 522 for DQA1; 600 to 610 for DPA1; and roughly 450 for DPB1. Roughly 5 DR-DQ haplotypes were handled as single units for association and clustering because linkage in the cohort was strong. Across 398 genotyped donors of the cohort, an average of approximately 240,000 unique TCR beta nucleotide sequences per donor were sequenced, and approximately 17% of those sequences were non-productive.

Receptor libraries were prepared by the immunoSEQ multiplex PCR assay. A mixture of 60 forward primers for TCR Vbeta segments and 13 reverse primers for TCR Jbeta segments was used in the multiplex PCR. The CDR3 region of rearranged TCR beta genes was amplified from genomic DNA by a multiplex PCR assay. The Illumina HiSeq System was used to sequence the amplified TCR beta libraries as 87-base-pair reads. As for the original processing: Across the 640 or so repertoires, a later analysis counted tens of millions of unique TCR beta chains, approximately 10 million of which were shared by at least two donors. Raw reads were error-corrected and collapsed into unique sequences by a nearest-neighbor algorithm in which closely related sequences were merged to remove PCR and sequencing errors. V, D and J gene segments were assigned by aligning CDR3 sequences to IMGT reference sequences. Each retained sequence needed at least a six-nucleotide match to both a V gene segment and a J gene segment. Rearrangements were classified as productive when the CDR3 lacked stop codons and remained in frame with V and J, and all other rearrangements were classified as non-productive. Following IMGT convention, CDR3 was defined as the stretch from the second conserved V-encoded cysteine up to the conserved J-encoded phenylalanine. The earlier analysis of around 640 of the donors excluded sequences that lacked an unambiguous match to a single V gene segment. An earlier analysis of a few hundred of the donors called V segments functional above 56.7% productive rearrangements and segregating when the between-donor standard deviation exceeded 5%. A statistical classification framework was built to diagnose cytomegalovirus status from the catalog of TCR beta chain sequences. A later analysis assigned V and J genes by comparing TCR nucleotide sequences with IMGT/GENE-DB human TR gene sequences. Using the TCRdist pipeline, a later analysis assigned CDR3 sequences along with most-parsimonious VDJ recombination scenarios. In a later analysis, each TCR beta chain was defined by its CDR3 amino acid sequence together with its V-gene family, and reads lacking a unique V-gene family were excluded. In a later analysis, 500 to 650 highly shared, low-generation-probability nucleotide sequences were removed to address suspected cross-contamination and a sequencing artifact. For each public chain, a later analysis derived a clonal expansion index from normalized ranks of inferred template counts within each repertoire. In a later analysis, generation probabilities were computed using a VDJ recombination model fitted to out-of-frame rearrangements, and the results were checked against IGoR. In a later analysis, hypergeometric tests were used to score TCR-TCR, TCR-HLA and TCR-CMV co-occurrence, with a repertoire-size bias correction applied to TCR pairs. To estimate false discovery rates, a later analysis permuted the HLA or CMV assignments 20 times. In a later analysis, co-occurring TCRs were grouped with DBSCAN, and TCRdist sequence similarity was added when clustering was performed within HLA-allele-positive subsets. Repertoires with fewer than 30,000 or more than 120,000 public chains, plus five repertoires with anomalous nucleotide sharing, were excluded from co-occurrence clustering. TCRdb limited this immuneACCESS table to in-frame rearrangements with V and J called. A share of clones is missing; checked studies link under half to unresolved V genes, and the rest is unexplained. That table supplies the V and J calls and clone size; D and trimming were determined from the DNA. A total of over 150,000 clones appear in this sample, roughly 80% of them only once. The ten most abundant clones make up more than 5.5% of the sample.

Study-wide findings and limitations: The classifier was reported to diagnose cytomegalovirus status with high specificity and sensitivity in both the original cohort and the validation cohort. According to a later analysis, TCR association rates differed among HLA loci, with DRB1 alleles showing the most associated TCRs and HLA-C alleles showing the fewest. Linkage disequilibrium might explain the correlated functional status among segregating V segments, but an unknown experimental factor could not be ruled out. The study gave a list of 150 to 200 TCR beta chains associated with cytomegalovirus. Compared with the roughly 720-donor mean, donors in an Asian-associated ancestry cluster had fewer N-insertions in productive TCRs, according to a later genetic analysis. The authors suggested that the approach could potentially be extended to other disease states and immunological phenotypes. Presence/absence analyses assumed roughly uniform sequencing depth across donors, an assumption that may not hold. According to a later analysis, most CMV-associated TCR beta chains appeared to be HLA-restricted, and the HLA associations seemed to be driven largely by CMV exposure. Because some donors lacked HLA typing at each locus, the association tests relied only on the typed subset. In a later genetic analysis, a missense DCLRE1C variant was associated with V-gene and J-gene trimming of TCR beta chains, and the association was replicated in an independent cohort. Strong co-occurrence of HLA alleles, especially DR and DQ, made assigning TCR associations to individual alleles difficult. A few of the identified cytomegalovirus-associated TCR beta chains were confirmed in vitro to be specific for cytomegalovirus antigens. Compared with equally common non-associated chains, HLA-associated TCR beta chains in a later analysis were more clonally expanded and had lower generation probabilities. While some public TCRs were present in many individuals, most TCR sequences turned up only very rarely across donors. In an earlier analysis of 587 of the donors, most TCR beta V segments appeared in productive rearrangements about 87% or about 30% of the time, broadly matching IMGT annotations. A cluster of highly shared sequence variants was judged likely to be a technical artifact of the sequencing pipeline. Only TCR beta chains were sequenced in this cohort, and the absence of alpha or paired-chain data limited detectable features. A further reported finding was that TCR beta sequences accurately predicted the HLA-A and HLA-B alleles for most subjects in the first cohort. According to a later analysis, parvovirus B19, influenza, CMV and Epstein-Barr virus appeared linked to several top co-occurrence clusters. In a later analysis, about 17,000 TCR beta sequences were associated with specific HLA alleles at a false discovery rate of 0.05. The only immune exposure information available for the cohort was CMV serostatus. Because counts were too low, about 17 rarely observed V segments, including chromosome 9 orphons, were excluded from the earlier analysis of some 540 of the donors.

This clonotype was obtained from a man aged 30-40 years in good health and CMV-seropositive. Sequencing used PBMCs.

The CDR3 corresponds to CASSSPRQETQYF. The nucleotides are TGTGCCAGCAGCTCACCTAGACAAGAGACCCAGTACTTC. The chain is assembled from TRBV9 and TRBJ2-5; no D gene is confidently identified. CDR1 and CDR2 were assigned from the germline V gene as SGDLS and YYNGEE. The CDR3 measures 13 amino acids from cysteine to phenylalanine. Only CDR3 DNA is held: 39 bases, read in frame from base 1. V and J lose 4 bases and 2 bases, and a span of 9 bases separates them. The full variable domain, completed from the reference TRBV9 and TRBJ2-5 proteins outside the CDR3, reads DSGVTQTPKHLITATGQRVTLRCSPRSGDLSVYWYQQSLDQGLQFLIQYYNGEERAKGNILERFSAQQFPDLHSELNLSSLELGDSALYFCASSSPRQETQYFGPGTRLLVL.